These 23 T cell receptor beta chains share one sample of origin, sequenced in a study of cytomegalovirus exposure and HLA in healthy donors. The PCR had 60 Vbeta and 13 Jbeta primers. TCRdb keeps only in-frame clones here, not all; method: immunoSEQ multiplex PCR. The sample lists 80,000 to 130,000 clones; 79% were seen once. The sample taken for sequencing was PBMCs. The receptors originated from a female donor in good health and CMV-seropositive.

This chain uses TRBV27 with TRBJ2-1; TRBD2 matches at 10 bases. V lost 5 bases to trimming and J lost 4 bases; unmatched junction nucleotides: 5. From germline, CDR1 is MNHEY and CDR2 SMNVEV (reference sequence). The length of the CDR3 is 15 residues. CDR3 amino acids: CASSPGLALYNEQFF. The CDR3 coding sequence is TGTGCCAGCAGTCCGGGACTAGCGCTTTACAATGAGCAGTTCTTC.

The rearrangement uses TRBV5-4 and TRBJ2-5, with no clear D. The V and J ends lost 0 bases and 5 bases respectively, with 14 bases between them. The CDR3 contains 15 residues. CDR1 SGHNT and CDR2 YYREEE come from the germline V gene (reference sequence). The CDR3 region is CASSLGATLFETQYF. For the CDR3, the DNA is TGTGCCAGCAGCTTGGGGGCCACATTATTTGAGACCCAGTACTTC.

The chain links TRBV15 to TRBJ2-5, with unresolved D. Germline CDR1 and CDR2: LNHNV and YYDKDF (reference sequence). This CDR3 spans 13 amino acids. Trimming stripped 3 bases from V and 5 bases from J, with 10 bases between. The CDR3 region has the DNA TGTGCCACCAGCAGGTCTCCCTCCGAGACCCAGTACTTC. Translated: CATSRSPSETQYF.

The chain recombines TRBV15 with TRBJ2-3; no reliable D call. CDR1 is LNHNV and CDR2 is YYDKDF in the germline V gene (reference sequence). Trimming shortened V by 4 bases and J by 9 bases, and 11 bases separated the two germline ends. The CDR3 has 12 amino acids. The chain's CDR3 is CATSIPGKTQYF. DNA for the CDR3: TGTGCCACCAGCATCCCAGGCAAGACGCAGTATTTT.

A few counts support this clone. The chain employs TRBV27 and TRBJ2-1, with 7 nucleotides matching TRBD2. There are 15 residues in the CDR3. The V segment lost 6 bases and the J segment 5 bases; nucleotides outside the gene matches: 10. In germline, CDR1 is MNHEY, CDR2 SMNVEV (reference sequence). CDR3 protein: CASSTGEGGHNEQFF. CDR3 in DNA: TGTGCCAGCAGCACCGGGGAGGGCGGACACAATGAGCAGTTCTTC.

The V call is TRBV2, the J call TRBJ2-4, with D perhaps matching TRBD1 (5 bases). This CDR3 has 17 residues. Germline CDR1 SNHLY, CDR2 FYNNEI. With 3 bases removed from V and 1 base from J, the gap between germline ends came to 16 bases. CDR3: CASSDESVGAAKNIQYF. CDR3 sequence (DNA): TGTGCCAGCAGTGATGAGTCCGTAGGGGCCGCCAAAAACATTCAGTACTTC.

This chain links TRBV5-1 with TRBJ2-3, with D possibly TRBD2 on 5 matching bases. The CDR3 is 18 amino acids. The V and J ends lost 4 bases and 6 bases respectively, with 27 bases between them. CDR1 is SGHRS, CDR2 YFSETQ, per germline. The CDR3 sequence is CASSSEGAMIRSADTQYF. The CDR3 DNA reads as TGCGCCAGCAGCAGCGAGGGAGCGATGATTAGATCCGCTGATACGCAGTATTTT.

This clone has just a few counts. This sequence joins TRBV7-2 and TRBJ1-2, with 10 bases lining up with TRBD1. The CDR3 length is 17 residues. The ends lost 4 bases at V and 4 bases at J; junction bases unmatched: 12. Germline V gives CDR1 SGHTA, CDR2 FQGNSA. The CDR3: CASSSRDRGTLGYGYTF. CDR3 DNA sequence: TGTGCCAGCAGCTCCCGGGACAGGGGAACCCTGGGCTATGGCTACACCTTC.

This rearrangement joins TRBV6-5 to TRBJ1-4; possibly TRBD1 for D (6 bases). The CDR3 spans 15 residues. The germline CDR1 and CDR2 sequences are MNHEY and SVGAGI. The germline V and J ends were trimmed by 7 bases and 3 bases, with 15 bases remaining between them. The CDR3 nucleotides read TGTGCCAGCACCCCACAGGGCCGCGCTAATGAAAAACTGTTTTTT. Encoded protein: CASTPQGRANEKLFF.

The rearrangement links TRBV7-2 to TRBJ1-2; D might be TRBD1 (6 bases). CDR3 length equals 13 residues. Trimming pared 8 bases from V and 1 base from J, leaving 11 bases between. The germline V gene has CDR1 SGHTA and CDR2 FQGNSA. In nucleotides, the CDR3 is TGTGCCAGCGCGGGGGACAATAACTATGGCTACACCTTC. Amino acids: CASAGDNNYGYTF.

The chain uses TRBV7-9 and TRBJ2-1; TRBD1 matches 7 bases. Losses at the gene ends were 0 bases for V and 3 bases for J; bases not matched to a gene: 5. Germline V gene sequence: CDR1 SEHNR, CDR2 FQNEAQ (reference sequence). There are 16 residues in the CDR3. CDR3 sequence reads: CASSLAGGIGYNEQFF. The CDR3 DNA follows: TGTGCCAGCAGCTTAGCAGGGGGCATCGGCTACAATGAGCAGTTCTTC.

By sample fraction, this clone is medium-sized. The chain has TRBV10-3 and TRBJ1-1; D perhaps matches TRBD1 (6 bases). Trimming removed 4 bases from V and 5 bases from J, with 20 bases in between. Germline V gives CDR1 ENHRY, CDR2 SYGVKD. The CDR3 totals 16 residues. The CDR3 loop is CAISAVRAGDLTEAFF. DNA of the CDR3: TGTGCCATCAGTGCTGTACGGGCAGGGGATTTGACTGAAGCTTTCTTT.

Concerning this clone itself: The junction shows a germline mismatch at one end, possibly a read error. The chain combines TRBV4-2 with TRBJ1-5; tentative D call: TRBD1 (6 bases). CDR1 LGHNA and CDR2 YNFKEQ come from the germline V gene. This CDR3 region has 16 residues. The DNA for the CDR3 is TGTGCCTGCAGCCAAGAGAGGGGGAGGGGAGATCAGCCCCAGCATTTT. It codes for CACSQERGRGDQPQHF.

This clone was counted a single time. The chain carries TRBV19 and TRBJ2-3, with TRBD2 as a possible D gene (5 bases). CDR3 length equals 13 residues. V lost 3 bases, J lost 3 bases, and 7 bases lay in between. Germline V gene lookup returns CDR1 LNHDA and CDR2 SQIVND (reference sequence). CDR3 DNA sequence: TGTGCCAGTAGTATGTCGGGGACAGATACGCAGTATTTT. Translation: CASSMSGTDTQYF.

The chain combines TRBV5-8 with TRBJ2-2, with TRBD2 matching over 10 bases. Germline-derived CDR1 and CDR2 are SGHTS and YDEGEE. The CDR3 covers 14 residues. The V segment lost 6 bases and the J segment 7 bases; nucleotides outside the gene matches: 6. CDR3 protein: CASKLAGRYGELFF. CDR3 bases: TGTGCCAGCAAACTAGCGGGGAGGTACGGGGAGCTGTTTTTT.

The rearrangement links TRBV6-1 to TRBJ2-1; D possibly corresponds to TRBD2 (6 bases). CDR1 is MNHNS, CDR2 SASEGT, per germline. CDR3 length: 16 residues. Trimming cost V 4 bases and J 2 bases, with 15 bases left between them. CDR3 sequence: CASSVRWEAPYNEQFF. The CDR3, as DNA: TGTGCCAGCAGTGTCAGGTGGGAGGCGCCCTACAATGAGCAGTTCTTC.

The V and J genes are TRBV11-2 and TRBJ2-1; TRBD2 aligns across 10 bases. The germline V gene encodes CDR1 SGHAT and CDR2 FQNNGV. The trim removed 4 bases at V and 8 bases at J, leaving 11 bases unmatched. There are 16 residues in the CDR3. CDR3 amino acids: CASSSLRLAGVDEQFF. The CDR3 coding sequence is TGTGCCAGCAGCTCCCTCCGGCTAGCGGGAGTGGATGAGCAGTTCTTC.

The chain joins TRBV6-5 to TRBJ2-4; D might be TRBD1 (6 bases). Germline lookup yields CDR1 MNHEY and CDR2 SVGAGI. V lost 0 bases, J lost 5 bases, and 8 bases lay in between. The CDR3 has 14 amino acids. The CDR3 here is CASSYSGTQNIQYF. In DNA, the CDR3 is TGTGCCAGCAGTTACTCGGGGACACAAAACATTCAGTACTTC.

The chain couples TRBV11-2 to TRBJ2-1; 15 bases are shared with TRBD2. CDR1 is SGHAT, CDR2 FQNNGV, per germline. This CDR3 comprises 18 residues. V shed 1 base and J 9 bases; nucleotides not matched to a gene: 10. The CDR3 region is CASSLVVLGLAGGGEQFF. CDR3 nucleotide sequence: TGTGCCAGCAGCTTAGTAGTCCTTGGACTAGCGGGAGGGGGTGAGCAGTTCTTC.

The V and J genes are TRBV10-3 and TRBJ2-7; TRBD2 aligns across 13 bases. CDR3 length equals 15 residues. The ends lost 10 bases at V and 0 bases at J; junction bases unmatched: 6. Germline CDR1 ENHRY, CDR2 SYGVKD. As DNA, the CDR3 is TGTGCCACCCGGACTAGCGGGGGCAACTCCTACGAGCAGTACTTC. As protein: CATRTSGGNSYEQYF.

The J gene is TRBJ2-2, the V gene TRBV9, with 7 bases identical to TRBD2. The germline gives CDR1 SGDLS, CDR2 YYNGEE. The CDR3 runs 16 residues. V lost 4 bases, J lost 5 bases, and 11 bases stayed unmatched. CDR3 in DNA: TGTGCCAGCAGCAGGGTGGGGCGGGAGAGGACCGGGGAGCTGTTTTTT. Translating gives CASSRVGRERTGELFF.

This sequence joins TRBV6-5 and TRBJ1-1, with TRBD1 matching 10 bases. V shed 7 bases, J shed 2 bases, and the junction held 7 bases outside the gene matches. The CDR3 loop spans 15 amino acids. The germline V gene has CDR1 MNHEY and CDR2 SVGAGI. CDR3 DNA sequence: TGTGCCAGCAATCCTCGGGACAGGGGTAACACTGAAGCTTTCTTT. Translated: CASNPRDRGNTEAFF.

Details on this clone: One end of the junction does not line up with germline, which may come from a read error. V gene TRBV15 combines with J gene TRBJ2-1; a possible D gene is TRBD2 (5 bases). The CDR3 contains 13 residues. Germline assignment: CDR1 LNHNV and CDR2 YYDKDF (reference sequence). In DNA, the CDR3 is TGCGGAACGAGCGGCCGCCTCTACAATGAGCAGTTCTTC. It is translated as CGTSGRLYNEQFF.